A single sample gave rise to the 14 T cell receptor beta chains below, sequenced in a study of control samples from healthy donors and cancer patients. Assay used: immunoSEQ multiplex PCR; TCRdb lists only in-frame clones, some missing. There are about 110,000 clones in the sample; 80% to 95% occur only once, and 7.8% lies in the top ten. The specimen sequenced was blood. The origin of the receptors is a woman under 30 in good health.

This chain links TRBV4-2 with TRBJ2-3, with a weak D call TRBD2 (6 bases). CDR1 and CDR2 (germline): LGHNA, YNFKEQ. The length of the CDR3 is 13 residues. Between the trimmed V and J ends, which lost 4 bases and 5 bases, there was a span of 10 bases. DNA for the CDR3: TGTGCCAGCAGCCGCCGACTAGAAGATACGCAGTATTTT. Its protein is CASSRRLEDTQYF.

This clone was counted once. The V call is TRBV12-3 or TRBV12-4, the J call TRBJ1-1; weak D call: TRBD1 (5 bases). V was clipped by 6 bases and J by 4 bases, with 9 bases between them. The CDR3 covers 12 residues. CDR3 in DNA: TGTGCCAGCAGCCCCCAGGGCACTGAAGCTTTCTTT. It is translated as CASSPQGTEAFF.

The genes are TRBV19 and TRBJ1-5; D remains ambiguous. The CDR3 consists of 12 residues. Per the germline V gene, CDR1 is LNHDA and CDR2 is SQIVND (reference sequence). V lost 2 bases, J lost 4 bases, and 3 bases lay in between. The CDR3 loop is CASSIRNQPQHF. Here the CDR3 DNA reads TGTGCCAGTAGTATACGGAATCAGCCCCAGCATTTT.

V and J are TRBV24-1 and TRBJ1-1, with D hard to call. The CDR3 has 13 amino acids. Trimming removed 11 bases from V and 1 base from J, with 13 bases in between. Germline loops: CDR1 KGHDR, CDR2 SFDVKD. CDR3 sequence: CAIRGDGNTEAFF. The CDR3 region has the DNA TGTGCCATCCGCGGTGACGGGAACACTGAAGCTTTCTTT.

Here the CDR3 reads CASSYPVGLAITDTQYF. For the CDR3, the DNA is TGTGCCAGCAGCTACCCCGTAGGACTAGCCATCACAGATACGCAGTATTTT. This chain connects TRBV5-5 to TRBJ2-3, with 8 nucleotides matching TRBD2. Germline-derived CDR1 and CDR2 are SGHKS and YYEKEE (reference sequence). This CDR3 contains 17 residues. V was pared by 3 bases and J by 2 bases, with 11 bases of the junction left unmatched. The full variable domain, rest sourced from reference TRBV5-5 and TRBJ2-3, is DAGVTQSPTHLIKTRGQQVTLRCSPISGHKSVSWYQQVLGQGPQFIFQYYEKEERGRGNFPDRFSARQFPNYSSELNVNALLLGDSALYLCASSYPVGLAITDTQYFGPGTRLTVL.

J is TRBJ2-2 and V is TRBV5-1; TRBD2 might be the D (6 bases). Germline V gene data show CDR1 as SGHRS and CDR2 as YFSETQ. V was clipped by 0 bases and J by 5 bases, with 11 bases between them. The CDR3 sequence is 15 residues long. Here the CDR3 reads CASSLDSGVTGELFF. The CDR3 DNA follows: TGCGCCAGCAGCTTGGACTCGGGGGTGACCGGGGAGCTGTTTTTT. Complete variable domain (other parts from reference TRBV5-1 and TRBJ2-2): KAGVTQTPRYLIKTRGQQVTLSCSPISGHRSVSWYQQTPGQGLQFLFEYFSETQRNKGNFPGRFSGRQFSNSRSEMNVSTLELGDSALYLCASSLDSGVTGELFFGEGSRLTVL.

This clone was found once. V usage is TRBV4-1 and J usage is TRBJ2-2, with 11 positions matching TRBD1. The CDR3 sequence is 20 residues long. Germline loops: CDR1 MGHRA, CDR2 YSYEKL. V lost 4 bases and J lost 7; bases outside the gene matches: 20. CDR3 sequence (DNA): TGCGCCAGCAGCCGGGGACAGGGGGACCAAGGACTGGGGTCGATCGGGGAGCTGTTTTTT. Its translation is CASSRGQGDQGLGSIGELFF.

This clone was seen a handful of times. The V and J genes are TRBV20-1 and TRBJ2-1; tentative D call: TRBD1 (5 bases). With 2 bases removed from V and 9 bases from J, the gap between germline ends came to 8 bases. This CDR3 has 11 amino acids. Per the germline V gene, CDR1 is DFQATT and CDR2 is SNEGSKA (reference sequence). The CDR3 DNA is TGCAGTGCTAGACCCGACAGTGAGCAGTTCTTC. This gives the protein CSARPDSEQFF.

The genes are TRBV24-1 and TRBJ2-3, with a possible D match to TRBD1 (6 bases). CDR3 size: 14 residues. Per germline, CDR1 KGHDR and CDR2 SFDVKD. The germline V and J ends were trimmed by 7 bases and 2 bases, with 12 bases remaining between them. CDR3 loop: CATRKQGPTDTQYF. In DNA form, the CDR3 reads TGTGCCACCAGAAAACAGGGTCCCACAGATACGCAGTATTTT.

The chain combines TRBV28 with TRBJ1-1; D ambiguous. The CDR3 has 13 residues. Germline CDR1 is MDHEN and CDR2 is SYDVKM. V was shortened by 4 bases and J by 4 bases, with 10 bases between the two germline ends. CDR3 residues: CASSSGWTTEAFF. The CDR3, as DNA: TGTGCCAGCAGTTCTGGGTGGACCACTGAAGCTTTCTTT. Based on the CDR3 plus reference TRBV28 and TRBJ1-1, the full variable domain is DVKVTQSSRYLVKRTGEKVFLECVQDMDHENMFWYRQDPGLGLRLIYFSYDVKMKEKGDIPEGYSVSREKKERFSLILESASTNQTSMYLCASSSGWTTEAFFGQGTRLTVV.

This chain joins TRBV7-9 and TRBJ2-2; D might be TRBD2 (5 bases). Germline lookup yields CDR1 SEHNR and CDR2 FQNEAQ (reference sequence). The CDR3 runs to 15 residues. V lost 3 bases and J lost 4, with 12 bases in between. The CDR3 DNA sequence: TGTGCCAGCAGCTTCACTAGTCTGAGCACCGGGGAGCTGTTTTTT. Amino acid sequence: CASSFTSLSTGELFF.

The DNA of the CDR3 is TGTGCCAGTAGTATACTCTGGGGGAGCTACAATGAAAAACTGTTTTTT. Translating it yields CASSILWGSYNEKLFF. The chain couples TRBV19 to TRBJ1-4; a possible D gene is TRBD1 (5 bases). V lost 2 bases to trimming and J lost 5 bases, with 15 bases between them. The CDR3 consists of 16 residues. Germline V gene sequence: CDR1 LNHDA, CDR2 SQIVND (reference sequence).

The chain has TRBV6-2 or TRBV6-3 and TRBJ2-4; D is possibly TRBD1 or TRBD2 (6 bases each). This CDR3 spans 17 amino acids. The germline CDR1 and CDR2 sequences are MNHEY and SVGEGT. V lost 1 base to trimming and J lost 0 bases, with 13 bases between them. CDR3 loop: CASSYLVGGAAKNIQYF. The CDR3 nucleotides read TGTGCCAGCAGTTACTTGGTGGGGGGCGCAGCCAAAAACATTCAGTACTTC.

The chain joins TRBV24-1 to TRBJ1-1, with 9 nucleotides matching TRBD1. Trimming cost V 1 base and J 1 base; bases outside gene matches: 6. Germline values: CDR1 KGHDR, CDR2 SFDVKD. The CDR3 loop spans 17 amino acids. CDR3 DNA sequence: TGTGCCACCAGTGATTTCCCCGGGACAGGGACGAACACTGAAGCTTTCTTT. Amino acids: CATSDFPGTGTNTEAFF.